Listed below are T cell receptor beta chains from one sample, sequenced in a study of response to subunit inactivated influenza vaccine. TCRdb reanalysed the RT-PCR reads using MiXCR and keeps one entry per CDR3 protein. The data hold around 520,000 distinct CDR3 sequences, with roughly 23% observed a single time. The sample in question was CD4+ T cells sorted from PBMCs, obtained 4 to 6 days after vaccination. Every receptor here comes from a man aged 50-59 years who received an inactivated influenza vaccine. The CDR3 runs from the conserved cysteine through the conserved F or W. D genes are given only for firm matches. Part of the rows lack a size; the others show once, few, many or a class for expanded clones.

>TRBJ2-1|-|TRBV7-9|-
TGTGCCAGCAGCTTAGTTCGCAGACAATACTCCTACAATGAGCAGTTCTTC
CASSLVRRQYSYNEQFF
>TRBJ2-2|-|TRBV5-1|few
TGCGCCAGCAGCTTGGGGACCGGACCCGGGGAGCTGTTTTTT
CASSLGTGPGELFF
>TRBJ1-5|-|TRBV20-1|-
TGCAGTGCTAAAAGTACTAGCAATCAGCCCCAGCATTTT
CSAKSTSNQPQHF
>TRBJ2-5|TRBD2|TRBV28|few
TGTGCCAGCAGTCCAGGGACTAGCGGGCTACGAGAGACCCAGTACTTC
CASSPGTSGLRETQYF
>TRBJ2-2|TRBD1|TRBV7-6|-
TGTGCCAGCAGCTTAGTAGGGGGCAGGGATCGGGAGCTGTTTTTT
CASSLVGGRDRELFF
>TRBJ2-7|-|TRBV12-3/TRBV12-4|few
TGTGCCAGCAGTAACAGGGCCGAGCAGTACTTC
CASSNRAEQYF
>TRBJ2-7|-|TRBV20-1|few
TGCAGTGCTAGAAGGCAGGGAGGCTACGAGCAGTACTTC
CSARRQGGYEQYF
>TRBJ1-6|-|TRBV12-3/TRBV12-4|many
TGTGCCAGCAGTCCCGGGACCCCTACATCACCCCTCCACTTT
CASSPGTPTSPLHF
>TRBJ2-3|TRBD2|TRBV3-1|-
TGTGCCAGCAGCCCGTCCGAGGGAGGGCGGGGTACGCAGTATTTT
CASSPSEGGRGTQYF
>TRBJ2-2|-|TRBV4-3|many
TGCGCCAGCAGCCAAAGCGGGAACACCGGGGAGCTGTTTTTT
CASSQSGNTGELFF
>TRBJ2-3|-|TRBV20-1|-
TGCAGTGCTAGTCGGGGGTGGAACGCAGATACGCAGTATTTT
CSASRGWNADTQYF
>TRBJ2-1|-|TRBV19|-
TGTGCCAGTACCCCCACCACACGACGAGGCTACTACAATGAGCAGTTCTTC
CASTPTTRRGYYNEQFF
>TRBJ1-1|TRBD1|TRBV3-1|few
TGTGCCAGCAGCCAAGGGGGACAGGGGGACACTGAAGCTTTCTTT
CASSQGGQGDTEAFF
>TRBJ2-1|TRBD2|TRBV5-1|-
TGCGCCAGCAGCTTGATAGCGGGAGTAGATGAGCAGTTCTTC
CASSLIAGVDEQFF
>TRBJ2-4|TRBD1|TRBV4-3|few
TGCGCCAGCAGCCTTGGGACAGGGGTGAACATTCAGTACTTC
CASSLGTGVNIQYF
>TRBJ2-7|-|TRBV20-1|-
TGCAGTGCTAGAAACAGGTTCTACGAGCAGTACTTC
CSARNRFYEQYF
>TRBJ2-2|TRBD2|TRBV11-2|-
TGTGCCAGCAGCTTAATTCGACTAGCGGGGGGCACCGGGACCGGGGAGCTGTTTTTT
CASSLIRLAGGTGTGELFF
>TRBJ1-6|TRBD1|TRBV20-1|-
TGCAGTGCTACAACCGGGACAGGGAATTCACCCCTCCACTTT
CSATTGTGNSPLHF
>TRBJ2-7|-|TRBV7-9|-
TGTGCCAGCAGCTTAGCTTTGGCCGACTCCCCCTACGATCAGTACTTC
CASSLALADSPYDQYF
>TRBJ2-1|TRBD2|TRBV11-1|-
TGTGCCAGCAGCTTAGCCTCCTTAAGCGGGAGGGCCTACAATGAGCAGTTCTTC
CASSLASLSGRAYNEQFF
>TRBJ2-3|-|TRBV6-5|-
TGTGCCACCGGGGGTTCCACAGATACGCAGTCTTTT
CATGGSTDTQSF
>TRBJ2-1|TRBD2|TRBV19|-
TGTGCCAGCGTCAGCGGGGGTGACTACAATGAGCAGTTCTTC
CASVSGGDYNEQFF
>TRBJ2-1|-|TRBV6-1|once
TGTGCCAGCAGTGAAAACACAGGGGAGGTTTACAATGAGCAGTTCTTC
CASSENTGEVYNEQFF
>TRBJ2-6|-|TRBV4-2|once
TGTGCCAGCAGCCAAGGGGGAGCCGGGGCCAACGTCCTGACTTTC
CASSQGGAGANVLTF
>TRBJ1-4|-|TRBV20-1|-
TGCAGTGTCCAGGACCGGGGGGTTGAAAAACTGTTTTTT
CSVQDRGVEKLFF
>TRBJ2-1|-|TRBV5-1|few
TGCGCCAGCAGCTTGACTAGGTACAATGAGCAGTTCTTC
CASSLTRYNEQFF
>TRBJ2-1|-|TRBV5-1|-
TGCGCCAGCAGAAATGATCCTGACCGATACAATGAGCAGTTCTTC
CASRNDPDRYNEQFF
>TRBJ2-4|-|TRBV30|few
TGTGCCTGGGGTCGAGGGGCCAAAAACATTCAGTACTTC
CAWGRGAKNIQYF
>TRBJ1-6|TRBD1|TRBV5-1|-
TGCGCCAGCAGCTCAGGGACAGTGGAATCACCCCTCCACTTT
CASSSGTVESPLHF
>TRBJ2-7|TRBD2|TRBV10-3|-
TGTGCCATCAGCGGGACTACGGACGAGCAGTACTTC
CAISGTTDEQYF
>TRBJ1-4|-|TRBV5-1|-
TGCGCCAGCAGCGTTGGGGGTACTGAAAAACTGTTTTTT
CASSVGGTEKLFF
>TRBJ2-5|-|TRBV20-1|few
TGCAGTGCTAGAAGGTCGGGGTGGGAGACCCAGTACTTC
CSARRSGWETQYF
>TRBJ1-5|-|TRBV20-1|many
TGCAGTGCTAGACCTGACGGGAATCAGCCCCAGCATTTT
CSARPDGNQPQHF
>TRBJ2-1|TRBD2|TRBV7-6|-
TGTGCCAGCAGCCCACTTCTAGCGGGTGCCTACAATGAGCAGTTCTTC
CASSPLLAGAYNEQFF
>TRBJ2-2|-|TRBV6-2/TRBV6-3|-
TGTGCCAGCAGTGTACTCTTGACCGGGGAGCTGTTTTTT
CASSVLLTGELFF
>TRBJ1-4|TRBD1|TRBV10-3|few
TGTGCCATTAAGGGACAGCGAAATGGAAAACTGTTTTTT
CAIKGQRNGKLFF
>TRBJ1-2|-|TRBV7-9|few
TGTGCCAGCAGCCCAAGGGGGGGGCAGCTAGGCTACACCTTC
CASSPRGGQLGYTF
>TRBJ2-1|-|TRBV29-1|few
TGCAGCGTTGGCCAGGCAGGGCTTTCAGGGGAGCAGTTCTTC
CSVGQAGLSGEQFF
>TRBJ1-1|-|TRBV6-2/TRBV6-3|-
TGTGCCAGCAGCCTCCGCTCAGTGGGCCGAGGCACTGAAGCTTTCTTT
CASSLRSVGRGTEAFF
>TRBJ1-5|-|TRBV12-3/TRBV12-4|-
TGTGCCAGCAGGCCCACACTATATAGCAATCAGCCCCAGCATTTT
CASRPTLYSNQPQHF
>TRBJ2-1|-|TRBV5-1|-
TGCGCCAGCAGCTCTGGGCGCCCGGGGAATGAGCAGTTCTTC
CASSSGRPGNEQFF
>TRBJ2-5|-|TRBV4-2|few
TGTGCCAGCAGCCAAGACTCATCGGGGATTGGAGAGACCCAGTACTTC
CASSQDSSGIGETQYF
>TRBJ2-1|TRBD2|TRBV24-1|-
TGTGCCACCAGTGTCATTGGGACTAGCGGTTACAATGAGCAGTTCTTC
CATSVIGTSGYNEQFF
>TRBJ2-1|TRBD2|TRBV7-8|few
TGTGCCAGCAGCCGTACTAGCGGGAGGAGGAATGAGCAGTTCTTC
CASSRTSGRRNEQFF
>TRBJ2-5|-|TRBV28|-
TGTGCCAGCAGTTCGGCTTTGGAGACCCAGTACTTC
CASSSALETQYF
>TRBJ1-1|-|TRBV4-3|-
TGCGCCAGCAGCCAAGCGCCCAGATACCAAGCTTTCTTT
CASSQAPRYQAFF
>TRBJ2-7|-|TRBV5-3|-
TGTGCCAGAAGCTTGGCGGGAGTCTACGAGCAGTACTTC
CARSLAGVYEQYF